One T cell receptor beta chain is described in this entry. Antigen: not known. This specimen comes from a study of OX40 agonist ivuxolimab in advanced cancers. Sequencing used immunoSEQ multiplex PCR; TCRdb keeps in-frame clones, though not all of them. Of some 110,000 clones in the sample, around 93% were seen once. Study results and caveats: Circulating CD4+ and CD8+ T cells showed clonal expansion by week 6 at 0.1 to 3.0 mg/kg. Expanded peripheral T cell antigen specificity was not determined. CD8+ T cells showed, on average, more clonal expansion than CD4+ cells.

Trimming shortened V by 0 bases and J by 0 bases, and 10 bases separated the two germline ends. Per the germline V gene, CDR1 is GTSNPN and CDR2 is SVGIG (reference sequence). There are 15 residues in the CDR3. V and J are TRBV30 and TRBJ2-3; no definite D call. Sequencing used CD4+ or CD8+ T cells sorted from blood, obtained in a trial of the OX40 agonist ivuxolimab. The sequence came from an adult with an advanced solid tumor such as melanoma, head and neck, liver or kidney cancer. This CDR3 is CAWSVDKMSTDTQYF. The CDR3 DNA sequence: TGTGCCTGGAGTGTCGACAAGATGAGCACAGATACGCAGTATTTT. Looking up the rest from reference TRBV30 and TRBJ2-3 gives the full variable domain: SQTIHQWPATLVQPVGSPLSLECTVEGTSNPNLYWYRQAAGRGLQLLFYSVGIGQISSEVPQNLSASRPQDRQFILSSKKLLLSDSGFYLCAWSVDKMSTDTQYFGPGTRLTVL.